These 5 T cell receptor beta chains share one sample of origin, sequenced in a study of circulating tumor DNA in untreated peripheral T-cell lymphoma. The method was immunoSEQ multiplex PCR; TCRdb's version includes in-frame clones alone and lacks a portion of them. The sample lists 390 or so clones, about 88% occurring once. Sequenced: cell-free DNA from blood serum. These receptors were obtained from a human donor with peripheral T-cell lymphoma.

The chain is built from TRBV2 and TRBJ1-1, with no clear D. V was clipped by 6 bases and J by 3 bases, with 2 bases between them. CDR3 size: 10 residues. Germline V gene lookup returns CDR1 SNHLY and CDR2 FYNNEI. The CDR3 coding sequence is TGTGCCAGCAGCCACACTGAAGCTTTCTTT. This encodes CASSHTEAFF.

The chain recombines TRBV4-3 with TRBJ1-2; tentatively, D is TRBD1 (6 bases). Germline lookup yields CDR1 LGHNA and CDR2 YSLEER. This CDR3 comprises 15 residues. The V gene lost 3 bases and the J gene lost 7 bases, with 18 bases spanning the gap. The CDR3 DNA follows: TGCGCCAGCAGCCAGGACAGCCCAGGATCCCTTGGCTACACCTTC. Translating it yields CASSQDSPGSLGYTF.

This sequence joins TRBV19 and TRBJ1-4, with 7 nucleotides matching TRBD1. With 5 bases clipped from V and 0 bases from J, the junction kept 12 bases outside the gene matches. The CDR3 contains 18 residues. Germline assignment: CDR1 LNHDA and CDR2 SQIVND (reference sequence). CDR3 sequence: CASSFAGTASATNEKLFF. For the CDR3, the DNA is TGTGCCAGTAGTTTCGCCGGGACAGCCAGTGCAACTAATGAAAAACTGTTTTTT.

This chain links TRBV5-1 with TRBJ1-1; TRBD1 aligns across 8 bases. The CDR3 is 15 residues long. The V gene's germline CDR1 is SGHRS and CDR2 YFSETQ. Trimming removed 5 bases from V and 1 base from J; junction bases left unmatched: 7. CDR3 sequence (DNA): TGCGCCAGCAGTCAGACAGGGGCGGGGAACACTGAAGCTTTCTTT. It specifies CASSQTGAGNTEAFF. Full variable domain (missing parts from reference TRBV5-1 and TRBJ1-1): KAGVTQTPRYLIKTRGQQVTLSCSPISGHRSVSWYQQTPGQGLQFLFEYFSETQRNKGNFPGRFSGRQFSNSRSEMNVSTLELGDSALYLCASSQTGAGNTEAFFGQGTRLTVV.

The chain couples TRBV18 to TRBJ2-3; D is uncertain. Germline CDR1 is KGHSH and CDR2 is LQKENI. Trimming pared 1 base from V and 4 bases from J, leaving 3 bases between. The CDR3 extends over 12 amino acids. The CDR3 loop reads CASSPLADTQYF. The CDR3, as DNA: TGTGCCAGCTCACCACTAGCAGATACGCAGTATTTT.